This TCR beta chain comes out of a study of CD4 T cells in relation to SARS-CoV-2 and coronaviruses. V dropped 4 bases and J dropped 3 bases, with 13 bases sitting between them. The length of the CDR3 is 14 residues. The germline CDR1 and CDR2 sequences are SGDLS and YYNGEE. Notes on this clone: Its antigen is still unknown.

CD4+ T cells from unexposed donors were obtained before the COVID-19 pandemic (2011-2018). The cells were cultured for 10 days before CD4+ T cells were isolated. Using immunoSEQ multiplex PCR, the repertoire was profiled, and TCRdb retains in-frame clones only, with some absent. The sample lists about 23,000 clones; more than 75% were seen once. This TCR came from a human donor in good health. The material sequenced was CD4+ T cells from PBMCs, cultured in vitro. The gene calls are TRBV9 and TRBJ1-2; tentative D call: TRBD1 (6 bases). The CDR3 loop reads CASSTRTADYGYTF. CDR3 DNA sequence: TGTGCCAGCAGCACCCGGACAGCCGACTATGGCTACACCTTC. Drawing the rest from reference TRBV9 and TRBJ1-2, the complete variable domain is DSGVTQTPKHLITATGQRVTLRCSPRSGDLSVYWYQQSLDQGLQFLIQYYNGEERAKGNILERFSAQQFPDLHSELNLSSLELGDSALYFCASSTRTADYGYTFGSGTRLTVV.